Sequencing of this T cell receptor (beta chain) was carried out in a study of cytomegalovirus exposure and HLA in healthy donors. The study's findings and limits: Presence/absence analyses assumed roughly uniform sequencing depth across donors, which may not hold. The authors reported that TCR beta sequences could predict HLA-A and HLA-B alleles. These predictions were accurate for most subjects in the first cohort.

CDR3 length: 14 amino acids. After removal of 2 bases from V and 9 bases from J, the junction contained 9 bases not matched to a gene. CDR1 and CDR2 from the germline V gene are MNHEY and SMNVEV (reference sequence). PCR was performed using 60 Vbeta and 13 Jbeta primers. Some clones are missing from TCRdb's copy, which holds only in-frame ones; the method was immunoSEQ multiplex PCR. This sample carries more than 150,000 clones, about four fifths of them seen once, and the ten largest clones take about 2.6%. To note about this clone: Antigen unknown.

The sequence was obtained from a woman in her forties or fifties in good health and CMV-seropositive. Sequenced sample: PBMCs. V gene TRBV27 combines with J gene TRBJ1-1, with 7 bases fitting TRBD1. DNA of the CDR3: TGTGCCAGCAGTTTACGGTCAGGGGGGAGGCAAGCTTTCTTT. It yields the protein CASSLRSGGRQAFF.